This TCR beta chain was observed in a study of T-cell memory formation after mild COVID-19 (dated by TCRdb to the early 2020s). For the wider study: TCR sequence clusters from the two donors were found to be largely donor specific. The cohort was made up of two young adult volunteers, one female and one male, who were previously healthy. Longitudinal TCRalpha and TCRbeta repertoire sequencing tracked T-cell clones expanding and contracting after mild COVID-19 in a couple of donors. General study outcomes and caveats: Some responding clones were detected in pre-infection memory, suggesting pre-existing cross-reactive memory T cells joined the SARS-CoV-2 response. The study covered only two mild cases, and larger cohorts including severe cases with pre-infection samples were considered necessary. Contracting CD4+ clones were located mainly in the CM and EM memory subsets, whereas CD8+ clones were found to be enriched in EMRA. Balanced CD4/CD8 phenotypes were observed for clones contracting from day 15 to 85, whereas a bias towards CD4+ was observed for a second wave of clones expanding from day 15 to 37. SARS-CoV-2 specificity of the second-wave clones peaking on day 37 was not confirmed.

The sequencer listed for this sample is Illumina NovaSeq 6000. cDNA libraries for TCRalpha and TCRbeta were prepared by 5'RACE using constant-segment primers, with sample barcodes and unique molecular identifiers added. Trizol reagent was used to extract RNA from every sample. The libraries were amplified in two PCR steps, and the second step added a second sample barcode and Illumina TruSeq adapters. Sequencing of the libraries was done on an Illumina NovaSeq, producing 2 x 150 bp paired-end reads. The original methods were these. Reads were demultiplexed and collapsed into UMI-guided consensus sequences with migec v1.2.7. Using mixcr v2.1.11, the UMI consensuses were aligned to TRA and TRB V and J templates and assembled into clonotypes. A clonotype was counted as expanded or contracted only when both edgeR and NoisET called the clonotype significant, with the noise models trained on biological replicates. edgeR calls used a false discovery rate-adjusted p below 0.01 and a log2 fold-change threshold of 1. PCA with hierarchical clustering of max-normalized trajectories of the 1000 most abundant clonotypes was used as exploratory dynamics analysis. Separately sequenced CD4+ and CD8+ repertoires were used to assign a CD4 or CD8 phenotype to each responding clone. TCRdb reprocessed the public reads (quality trimming at Q25 with fastp, clone calling with MiXCR) and kept in-frame beta chains. Rows with one shared CDR3 protein collapse into an entry with the most common genes and DNA. TCRdb's processing, not the study's, gives the V and J calls here. Here the sample has around 410,000 distinct CDR3 sequences; 20% to 30% occur a single time. The biggest ten clones account for around 13% of the sample.

The CDR3 goes from the cysteine to the phenylalanine over 14 residues. The retained sequence is limited to the CDR3, 42 bases, with the frame set at the first base. As encoded in the germline V gene, CDR1 is SGDLS while CDR2 is YYNGEE. The trim is 0 bases for V and 1 base for J, with a gap of 7 bases between the germline ends. Remarks on this clonotype: There is no known antigen for this receptor. No much larger clone exists at a distance of one base, and base qualities are not known.

PBMCs were isolated by Ficoll-Paque density gradient centrifugation. The sample comprised PBMCs or a T cell subset sorted from them (not recorded which). The sequence links TRBV9 to TRBJ1-1; a confident D gene designation cannot be given. The TCR was taken from an adult woman who had mild COVID-19 (a few samples of this study predate the infection). The sample titles of this study are shuffled in the database, so cell type and time point are left out; the donor was told from shared clones. For the CDR3, the sequence is CASSVVVTNTEAFF. The DNA is TGTGCCAGCAGCGTAGTTGTCACGAACACTGAAGCTTTCTTT.